The 2 T cell receptor beta chains below were found in one sample sequenced in a study of human T cells and chemical hapten exposure. As for time point: pre-sensitization, week 0. Treatment here: therapeutic diphenylcyclopropenone sensitization with weekly scalp DPC. Each CDR3 protein is one row after TCRdb ran MiXCR on the RACE reads. The sample holds a few hundred thousand distinct CDR3 sequences, around 5.5% seen once. Sequences were derived from whole blood, sampled in connection with sensitization to the hapten diphenylcyclopropenone (DPC). The receptor source for this set is a young woman with alopecia areata. Some clones in this sample may be carry-over from other donors' samples.

This clonotype turned up a few times. V gene TRBV9 combines with J gene TRBJ2-2; possibly TRBD2 for D (5 bases). The CDR3 loop spans 15 amino acids. V gave up 0 bases and J gave up 6 bases, with 12 bases separating them. The V gene's germline CDR1 is SGDLS and CDR2 YYNGEE. The CDR3 bases are TGTGCCAGCAGCGTAGCCCCTATCGGGGCCGGGGAGCTGTTTTTT. This gives the protein CASSVAPIGAGELFF. The variable domain in full, completed from reference TRBV9 and TRBJ2-2, reads DSGVTQTPKHLITATGQRVTLRCSPRSGDLSVYWYQQSLDQGLQFLIQYYNGEERAKGNILERFSAQQFPDLHSELNLSSLELGDSALYFCASSVAPIGAGELFFGEGSRLTVL.

The genes are TRBV20-1 and TRBJ2-7; 13 bases agree with TRBD2. Trimming took 7 bases from V and 7 from J; bases not matched to a gene: 19. The CDR3 sequence is 17 residues long. Germline-derived CDR1 and CDR2 are DFQATT and SNEGSKA (reference sequence). The CDR3 region has the DNA TGCAGTGTATTGCACGCCGAGACTAGCGGGGGGCCTGGGGAGCAGTACTTC. This codes for CSVLHAETSGGPGEQYF.